This T cell receptor beta chain was sequenced during a study of glioma-infiltrating T cells. This clonotype was observed many times. Amplification of TCR alpha and beta CDR3 regions from RNA used iRepertoire nested multiplex PCR. Input was roughly 95-400 ng of tissue mRNA or PBMC total RNA. TCRdb ran MiXCR on the multiplex PCR reads and lists one entry per CDR3 protein. In the table there are roughly 120,000 distinct CDR3 sequences, less than 30% of which are singletons. Germline values: CDR1 SGHTA, CDR2 FQGNSA. Trimming took 5 bases from V and 3 from J, leaving 11 bases between them. The CDR3 is 14 amino acids.

The sequencing input was glioma tissue, nonneoplastic brain tissue, or PBMCs (not recorded which). The V call is TRBV7-2, the J call TRBJ1-5, with D perhaps TRBD1 (5 bases). The sequence was collected from a human donor with low-grade glioma or glioblastoma, undergoing nonglioma brain surgery, or in good health (not recorded which). CDR3 coding DNA: TGTGCCAGCAGCCGACCGGGGGACAATCAGCCCCAGCATTTT. The encoded protein is CASSRPGDNQPQHF.